Listed here is a single TCR beta chain. Its specificity is unknown. When sampled, the donors appeared nominally healthy, though they likely had unrecorded immune exposures. The data originate from a study of cytomegalovirus exposure and HLA in healthy donors. On the study more broadly: A prior study identified some 100 million unique TCR beta sequences from about 180 million T cells. Overall study findings and caveats: A later analysis found TCR association rates differed by HLA locus, highest for DRB1 and lowest for HLA-C. An analysis that was carried out later associated 16,000 or so TCR beta sequences with HLA alleles at 0.05 false discovery rate.

Both 60 Vbeta primers and 13 Jbeta primers went into the PCR. Produced via immunoSEQ multiplex PCR; TCRdb's table is partial and in-frame only. The sample has 200,000 or so clones, roughly 80% seen once; the top ten hold around 5.9%. The germline V gene encodes CDR1 MDHEN and CDR2 SYDVKM. The CDR3 is made up of 16 amino acids. With 1 base clipped from V and 2 bases from J, the junction kept 6 bases outside the gene matches. This TCR derives from a woman in her twenties or thirties in good health and CMV-seropositive. Sequenced material: PBMCs. This chain uses TRBV28 with TRBJ2-3; 7 bases map to TRBD1. CDR3 in DNA: TGTGCCAGCAGTTTATCCCTGGGACAGCTCACAGATACGCAGTATTTT. Translated, it gives CASSLSLGQLTDTQYF.